Following are 18 T cell receptor beta chains from one sample sequenced in a study of cytomegalovirus exposure and HLA in healthy donors. PCR involved 60 Vbeta and 13 Jbeta primers. Sequencing was performed with immunoSEQ multiplex PCR; in TCRdb, only in-frame clones are kept and a portion is missing. The table has some 160,000 clones, around 84% seen once. Sequenced input: PBMCs. The receptors come from a woman aged 40 to 55 in good health and CMV-seronegative.

This clone appeared a few times. The chain recombines TRBV10-3 with TRBJ2-7, with TRBD1 as a possible D gene (7 bases). V was trimmed by 8 bases and J by 3 bases, leaving 20 bases between them. The CDR3 spans 15 residues. Germline loops: CDR1 ENHRY, CDR2 SYGVKD. CDR3 sequence: CAIRGTASNLYEQYF. In DNA, the CDR3 is TGTGCCATCCGGGGGACAGCCAGTAACCTCTACGAGCAGTACTTC.

In regard to this clone: This sample includes further DNA sequences coding for the same CDR3. The chain is built from TRBV5-1 and TRBJ1-1, with 11 positions matching TRBD1. This CDR3 has 15 residues. Unmatched junction bases numbered 3, after V lost 2 bases and J lost 3 bases. The germline gives CDR1 SGHRS, CDR2 YFSETQ. CDR3 nucleotide sequence: TGCGCCAGCAGCTTCCCGGGACAGGGGGACACTGAAGCTTTCTTT. It translates to CASSFPGQGDTEAFF.

The V and J genes are TRBV7-3 and TRBJ2-5; 8 bases map to TRBD2. CDR3 length equals 13 residues. Trimming removed 4 bases from V and 2 bases from J; junction bases left unmatched: 0. Germline CDR1 SGHTA, CDR2 FQGTGA. CDR3: CASSSSGQETQYF. CDR3 bases: TGTGCCAGCAGCTCTAGCGGGCAAGAGACCCAGTACTTC.

The chain links TRBV2 to TRBJ1-1, with 7 bases identical to TRBD1. CDR3 length: 11 residues. V gave up 5 bases and J gave up 13 bases; unmatched junction bases: 7. Germline V lookup: CDR1 SNHLY, CDR2 FYNNEI. The CDR3 sequence is CASSFDRVGFF. The CDR3 DNA is TGTGCCAGCAGTTTCGACAGGGTTGGTTTCTTT.

A single count supports this clone. The chain uses TRBV29-1 and TRBJ1-1, with D possibly TRBD1 on 6 matching bases. Germline CDR1 and CDR2: SQVTM and ANQGSEA. V was clipped by 7 bases and J by 4 bases, with 16 bases between them. The CDR3 runs 13 residues. The CDR3 region is CSAGGGRSTEAFF. CDR3 in DNA: TGCAGCGCCGGGGGGGGGCGATCCACTGAAGCTTTCTTT.

J is TRBJ2-1 and V is TRBV7-6; D possibly corresponds to TRBD1 (6 bases). Germline CDR1 is SGHVS and CDR2 is FNYEAQ. Trimming shortened V by 6 bases and J by 8 bases, and 17 bases separated the two germline ends. This CDR3 comprises 14 residues. DNA of the CDR3: TGTGCCAGCAGGGTAGGGCCAAGGGGGTATGAGCAGTTCTTC. Protein: CASRVGPRGYEQFF.

The CDR3 here is CASSPRGLPAEAFF. CDR3 DNA sequence: TGTGCCAGCTCACCCCGGGGGTTGCCGGCTGAAGCTTTCTTT. The chain couples TRBV18 to TRBJ1-1; D is possibly TRBD1 (5 bases). Trimming removed 3 bases at V and 6 bases at J, with 14 bases between. The CDR3 contains 14 residues. Looked up from germline, CDR1 is KGHSH and CDR2 is LQKENI. The variable domain in full, completed from reference TRBV18 and TRBJ1-1, reads NAGVMQNPRHLVRRRGQEARLRCSPMKGHSHVYWYRQLPEEGLKFMVYLQKENIIDESGMPKERFSAEFPKEGPSILRIQQVVRGDSAAYFCASSPRGLPAEAFFGQGTRLTVV.

The gene calls are TRBV5-8 and TRBJ1-5, with 7 bases that match TRBD1. J was trimmed by 2 bases and V by 3 bases; bases with no gene match: 11. The CDR3 spans 17 residues. Germline CDR1 and CDR2: SGHTS and YDEGEE. CDR3 DNA sequence: TGTGCCAGCAGCTCTTTTCAGGGGGTCGAAGGCAATCAGCCCCAGCATTTT. It encodes CASSSFQGVEGNQPQHF.

The chain joins TRBV25-1 to TRBJ2-2; D is unclear. Germline loops: CDR1 MGHDK, CDR2 SYGVNS. The CDR3 loop spans 15 amino acids. Trimming removed 3 bases at V and 0 bases at J, with 8 bases between. CDR3 sequence reads: CASSEAVTNTGELFF. In nucleotides, the CDR3 is TGTGCCAGCAGTGAGGCAGTCACGAACACCGGGGAGCTGTTTTTT.

The chain combines TRBV2 with TRBJ1-4; D is uncertain. Germline CDR1 and CDR2: SNHLY and FYNNEI. The CDR3 extends over 13 amino acids. With 6 bases removed from V and 8 bases from J, the gap between germline ends came to 13 bases. The CDR3 protein is CASSKYTTEKLFF. DNA of the CDR3: TGTGCCAGCAGCAAATACACGACAGAAAAACTGTTTTTT.

The V and J genes are TRBV6-1 and TRBJ2-7, with TRBD1 matching over 11 bases. Germline loops: CDR1 MNHNS, CDR2 SASEGT. This CDR3 is built from 16 residues. Trimming removed 4 bases from V and 2 bases from J; junction bases left unmatched: 7. The CDR3 DNA follows: TGTGCCAGCAGTGTAGGCCGGGACAGGGGGACCTACGAGCAGTACTTC. This translates into CASSVGRDRGTYEQYF.

The chain links TRBV5-1 to TRBJ2-5; D gene uncertain. Germline V lookup: CDR1 SGHRS, CDR2 YFSETQ. Trimming removed 4 bases from V and 2 bases from J, with 15 bases in between. The CDR3 has 15 amino acids. This chain's CDR3 is CASSNWVSGQETQYF. CDR3 bases: TGCGCCAGCAGCAATTGGGTATCCGGGCAAGAGACCCAGTACTTC. The full variable domain, rest sourced from reference TRBV5-1 and TRBJ2-5, is KAGVTQTPRYLIKTRGQQVTLSCSPISGHRSVSWYQQTPGQGLQFLFEYFSETQRNKGNFPGRFSGRQFSNSRSEMNVSTLELGDSALYLCASSNWVSGQETQYFGPGTRLLVL.

The table lists this clone with a few counts. The chain couples TRBV27 to TRBJ1-3; the D is unclear. The CDR3 contains 16 residues. Germline CDR1 MNHEY, CDR2 SMNVEV (reference sequence). Between the trimmed V and J ends, which lost 4 bases and 2 bases, there was a span of 15 bases. The CDR3 DNA reads as TGTGCCAGCAGTTGGCGCGAACCCGGAGCTGGAAACACCATATATTTT. Translating it yields CASSWREPGAGNTIYF.

V is TRBV10-3 and J is TRBJ2-7, with TRBD2 matching over 10 bases. There are 13 residues in the CDR3. The germline V gene encodes CDR1 ENHRY and CDR2 SYGVKD. The ends lost 4 bases at V and 3 bases at J; junction bases unmatched: 0. CDR3 in DNA: TGTGCCATCAGTGGGACTAGCGGCTACGAGCAGTACTTC. It translates to CAISGTSGYEQYF.

The chain combines TRBV4-2 with TRBJ1-4; TRBD1 aligns across 7 bases. Germline CDR1 is LGHNA and CDR2 is YNFKEQ. The ends lost 0 bases at V and 7 bases at J; junction bases unmatched: 5. The CDR3 extends over 15 amino acids. Here the CDR3 DNA reads TGTGCCAGCAGCCAAGAAAACAGGGGAGGTGAAAAACTGTTTTTT. It encodes CASSQENRGGEKLFF.

Here the CDR3 DNA reads TGTGCCAGCAGCCCAACGGACAGGGCCCAAGAGACCCAGTACTTC. Protein sequence: CASSPTDRAQETQYF. The chain combines TRBV7-2 with TRBJ2-5; the match to TRBD1 covers 8 bases. The CDR3 is made up of 15 amino acids. J gave up 1 base and V 5 bases, and 6 bases lay outside the gene matches. CDR1 and CDR2 from the germline V gene are SGHTA and FQGNSA.

The V and J genes are TRBV5-4 and TRBJ1-4; D remains ambiguous. Trimming pared 0 bases from V and 10 bases from J, leaving 7 bases between. This CDR3 comprises 12 residues. CDR1 and CDR2 from the germline V gene are SGHNT and YYREEE (reference sequence). The CDR3 reads CASSLVEGKLFF. CDR3 nucleotides: TGTGCCAGCAGCTTGGTTGAGGGAAAACTGTTTTTT.

This clone was found a few times. The rearrangement joins TRBV9 to TRBJ2-3, with D unclear. V gave up 0 bases and J gave up 6 bases, with 17 bases separating them. This CDR3 has 16 amino acids. Germline V gene lookup returns CDR1 SGDLS and CDR2 YYNGEE. The CDR3 is CASSVGRLGGADTQYF. The CDR3, as DNA: TGTGCCAGCAGCGTAGGAAGGCTCGGTGGAGCGGATACGCAGTATTTT.